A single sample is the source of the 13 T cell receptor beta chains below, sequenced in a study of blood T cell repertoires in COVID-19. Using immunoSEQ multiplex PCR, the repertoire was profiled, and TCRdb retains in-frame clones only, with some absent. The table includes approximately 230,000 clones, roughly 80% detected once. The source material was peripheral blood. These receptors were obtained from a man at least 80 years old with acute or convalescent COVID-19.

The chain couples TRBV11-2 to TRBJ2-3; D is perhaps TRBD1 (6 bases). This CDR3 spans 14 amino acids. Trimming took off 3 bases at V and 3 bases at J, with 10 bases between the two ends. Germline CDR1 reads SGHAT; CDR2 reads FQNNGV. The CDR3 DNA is TGTGCCAGCAGCTTGTCCAGGGGAACAGATACGCAGTATTTT. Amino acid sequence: CASSLSRGTDTQYF. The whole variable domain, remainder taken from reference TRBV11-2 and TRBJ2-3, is EAGVAQSPRYKIIEKRQSVAFWCNPISGHATLYWYQQILGQGPKLLIQFQNNGVVDDSQLPKDRFSAERLKGVDSTLKIQPAKLEDSAVYLCASSLSRGTDTQYFGPGTRLTVL.

The chain's CDR3 is CASSYSEGYTF. CDR3 nucleotide sequence: TGTGCCAGCAGTTACTCGGAGGGCTACACCTTC. The chain recombines TRBV6-6 with TRBJ1-2; D is unresolved. Trimming stripped 0 bases from V and 8 bases from J, with 4 bases between. Germline loops: CDR1 MNHNY, CDR2 SVGAGI (reference sequence). The CDR3 spans 11 residues.

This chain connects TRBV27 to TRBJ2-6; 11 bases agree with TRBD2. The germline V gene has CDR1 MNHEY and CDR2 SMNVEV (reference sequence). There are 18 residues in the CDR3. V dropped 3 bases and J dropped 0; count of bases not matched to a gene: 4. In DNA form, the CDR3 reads TGTGCCAGCAGTTTCCTAGCGGGGGGTTACTCTGGGGCCAACGTCCTGACTTTC. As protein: CASSFLAGGYSGANVLTF.

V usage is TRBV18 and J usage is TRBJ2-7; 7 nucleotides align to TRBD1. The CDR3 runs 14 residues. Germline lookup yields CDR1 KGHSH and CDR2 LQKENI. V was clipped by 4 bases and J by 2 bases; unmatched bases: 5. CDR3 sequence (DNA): TGTGCCAGCTCACAGGGGGCCCAGACCTACGAGCAGTACTTC. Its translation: CASSQGAQTYEQYF.

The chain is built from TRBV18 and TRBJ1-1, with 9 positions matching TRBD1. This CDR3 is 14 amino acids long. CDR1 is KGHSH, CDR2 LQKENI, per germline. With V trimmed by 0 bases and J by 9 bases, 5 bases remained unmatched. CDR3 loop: CASSPPTGGWKAFF. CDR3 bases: TGTGCCAGCTCACCACCTACAGGGGGCTGGAAAGCTTTCTTT.

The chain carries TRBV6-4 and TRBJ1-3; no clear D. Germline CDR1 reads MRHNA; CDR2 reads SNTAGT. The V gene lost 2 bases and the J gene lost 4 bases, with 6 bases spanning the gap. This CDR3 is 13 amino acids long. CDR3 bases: TGTGCCAGCAGTGACCGAGCCGGAAACACCATATATTTT. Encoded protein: CASSDRAGNTIYF.

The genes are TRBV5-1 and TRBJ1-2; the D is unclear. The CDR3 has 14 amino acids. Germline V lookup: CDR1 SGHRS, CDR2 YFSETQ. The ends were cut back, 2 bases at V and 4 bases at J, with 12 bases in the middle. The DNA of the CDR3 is TGCGCCAGCAGCTTAGGTCGGAGGATCTATGGCTACACCTTC. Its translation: CASSLGRRIYGYTF.

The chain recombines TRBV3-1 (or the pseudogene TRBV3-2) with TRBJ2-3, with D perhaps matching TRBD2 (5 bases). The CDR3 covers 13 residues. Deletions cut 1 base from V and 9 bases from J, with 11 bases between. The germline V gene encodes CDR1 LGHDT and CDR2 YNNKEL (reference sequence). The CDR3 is CASSQARRITQYF. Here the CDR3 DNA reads TGTGCCAGCAGCCAAGCAAGGAGGATCACGCAGTATTTT.

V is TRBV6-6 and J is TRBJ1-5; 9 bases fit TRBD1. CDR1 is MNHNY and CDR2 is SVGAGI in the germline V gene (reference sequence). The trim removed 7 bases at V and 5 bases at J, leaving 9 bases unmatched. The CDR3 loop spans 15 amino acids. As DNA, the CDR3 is TGTGCCAGCAACCTAAGACAGGGGGGTCATCAGCCCCAGCATTTT. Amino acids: CASNLRQGGHQPQHF.

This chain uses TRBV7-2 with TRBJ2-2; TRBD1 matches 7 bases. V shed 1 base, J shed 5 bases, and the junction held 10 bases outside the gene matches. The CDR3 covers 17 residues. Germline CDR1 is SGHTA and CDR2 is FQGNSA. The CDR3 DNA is TGTGCCAGCAGCTTAGTAGGGGGCAAAGGTAGAACCGGGGAGCTGTTTTTT. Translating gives CASSLVGGKGRTGELFF.

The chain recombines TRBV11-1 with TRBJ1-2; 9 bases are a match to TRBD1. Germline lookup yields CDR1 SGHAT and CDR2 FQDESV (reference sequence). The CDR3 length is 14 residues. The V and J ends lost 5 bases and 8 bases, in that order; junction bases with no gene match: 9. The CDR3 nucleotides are TGTGCCAGCAGCGGTCTAAGGACAGGGGACGGCTACACCTTC. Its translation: CASSGLRTGDGYTF. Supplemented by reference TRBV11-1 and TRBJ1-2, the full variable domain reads EAEVAQSPRYKITEKSQAVAFWCDPISGHATLYWYRQILGQGPELLVQFQDESVVDDSQLPKDRFSAERLKGVDSTLKIQPAELGDSAMYLCASSGLRTGDGYTFGSGTRLTVV.

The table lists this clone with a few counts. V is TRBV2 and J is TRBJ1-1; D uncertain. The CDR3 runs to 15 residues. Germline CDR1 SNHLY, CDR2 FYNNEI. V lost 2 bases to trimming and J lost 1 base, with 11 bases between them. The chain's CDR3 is CASSESLGENTEAFF. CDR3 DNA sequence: TGTGCCAGCAGTGAAAGTTTGGGCGAGAACACTGAAGCTTTCTTT.

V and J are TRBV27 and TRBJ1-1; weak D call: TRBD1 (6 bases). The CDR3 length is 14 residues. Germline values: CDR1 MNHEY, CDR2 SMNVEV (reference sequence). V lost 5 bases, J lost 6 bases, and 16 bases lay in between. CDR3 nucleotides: TGTGCCAGCAGTCCCCAGCGGACAGAGGCTGAAGCTTTCTTT. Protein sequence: CASSPQRTEAEAFF.